These T cell receptor beta chains were read from a single sample in a study of blood T cell repertoires in COVID-19. TCRdb's copy holds only in-frame clones and misses some; the assay was immunoSEQ multiplex PCR. This sample has roughly 48,000 clones, with about 88% found just once. The material sequenced was peripheral blood. These receptors originate from a human donor in a cohort sampled during active COVID-19. Each CDR3 is given with its conserved first and last residue. A D gene is named only where the DNA matches it firmly. Some rows have no size entry. The others give once, few or many, or a class for an expanded clone.

V: TRBV5-1; D: TRBD1; J: TRBJ2-3; size: NA; DNA: TGCGCCAGCAGCCACGACAGGGTCGCAAGGGATACGCAGTATTTT; CDR3: CASSHDRVARDTQYF
V: TRBV19; D: TRBD1; J: TRBJ1-1; size: NA; DNA: TGTGCCAGTAGTCCTGACAGGGGCTCCTGGGCTTTCTTT; CDR3: CASSPDRGSWAFF
V: TRBV7-6; D: NA; J: TRBJ2-3; size: few; DNA: TGTGCCAGCAGCCTGGGGACTTACACAGATACGCAGTATTTT; CDR3: CASSLGTYTDTQYF
V: TRBV7-2; D: NA; J: TRBJ2-1; size: NA; DNA: TGTGCCAGCAGCTTAGGGCTAGCTGGGACTAATGAGCAGTTCTTC; CDR3: CASSLGLAGTNEQFF
V: TRBV2; D: TRBD1; J: TRBJ2-4; size: NA; DNA: TGTGCCAGCAGGCAGGGGGCGACGAACATTCAGTACTTC; CDR3: CASRQGATNIQYF
V: TRBV6-2/TRBV6-3; D: TRBD1; J: TRBJ1-5; size: NA; DNA: TGTGCCAGCAGTTGGACAGGGGAAGATCAGCCCCAGCATTTT; CDR3: CASSWTGEDQPQHF
V: TRBV7-9; D: NA; J: TRBJ2-3; size: NA; DNA: TGTGCCGGCGTGGGCAGCGGAGATACGCAGTATTTT; CDR3: CAGVGSGDTQYF
V: TRBV2; D: NA; J: TRBJ2-5; size: NA; DNA: TGTGCCAGCAGTCCCGTCCGCGGAGGGGAGACCCAGTACTTC; CDR3: CASSPVRGGETQYF
V: TRBV6-6; D: NA; J: TRBJ2-6; size: NA; DNA: TGTGCCAGCAGCCTGACAGCGGGTGGGGCCAACGTCCTGACTTTC; CDR3: CASSLTAGGANVLTF
V: TRBV19; D: NA; J: TRBJ1-6; size: NA; DNA: TGTGCCAGTAGCCTCATGGGGGCGTCACCCCTCCACTTT; CDR3: CASSLMGASPLHF
V: TRBV9; D: NA; J: TRBJ1-4; size: NA; DNA: TGTGCCAGCAGCGTATCTGGTGGCCTGGTTGAAAAACTGTTTTTT; CDR3: CASSVSGGLVEKLFF
V: TRBV9; D: TRBD2; J: TRBJ2-7; size: NA; DNA: TGTGCCAGCAGCGATGAAACGGGACTAGCGGGGGGACTAATGGGCGAGCAGTACTTC; CDR3: CASSDETGLAGGLMGEQYF
V: TRBV6-2/TRBV6-3; D: NA; J: TRBJ1-3; size: few; DNA: TGTGCCAGCAGCTCCGGGATTGCGTTAAACACCATATATTTT; CDR3: CASSSGIALNTIYF
V: TRBV27; D: TRBD1; J: TRBJ1-2; size: once; DNA: TGTGCCAGCAGTTCGCACAGGGGGGGCTACACCTTC; CDR3: CASSSHRGGYTF
V: TRBV21-1; D: NA; J: TRBJ1-5; size: NA; DNA: TGTGCCAGCAGCCCCACGACAGGGGGGGATAATCAGCCCCAGCATTTT; CDR3: CASSPTTGGDNQPQHF
V: TRBV6-5; D: TRBD1; J: TRBJ1-6; size: NA; DNA: TGTGCCAGCAGTTACAGAGACAGGGCGGCTTCACCCCTCCACTTT; CDR3: CASSYRDRAASPLHF
V: TRBV2; D: NA; J: TRBJ2-5; size: NA; DNA: TGTGCCAGCAGTTCTATGGGACTTCAAGAGACCCAGTACTTC; CDR3: CASSSMGLQETQYF
V: TRBV11-3; D: NA; J: TRBJ2-5; size: NA; DNA: TGTGCCAGCAGCTTAGTCTACCAAGAGACCCAGTACTTC; CDR3: CASSLVYQETQYF
V: TRBV4-3; D: NA; J: TRBJ2-2; size: once; DNA: TGCGCCAGCAGCCAAGGGGGACTGCCCGGGGAGCTGTTTTTT; CDR3: CASSQGGLPGELFF
V: TRBV10-3; D: NA; J: TRBJ2-7; size: few; DNA: TGTGCCACCGGAGTTGTTGTACCTTCAACCTACGAGCAGTACTTC; CDR3: CATGVVVPSTYEQYF
V: TRBV7-7; D: NA; J: TRBJ2-2; size: NA; DNA: TGTGCCAGCAGCTCACCGACCCAGGCCCCGAACACCGGGGAGCTGTTTTTT; CDR3: CASSSPTQAPNTGELFF
V: TRBV30; D: NA; J: TRBJ1-5; size: NA; DNA: TGTGCCTGGAGTGTGTCAGCGGGGACTAGCAATCAGCCCCAGCATTTT; CDR3: CAWSVSAGTSNQPQHF
V: TRBV20-1; D: TRBD2; J: TRBJ2-7; size: NA; DNA: TGCAGTGCTAGTCCAGCGGGGGGGCCAAACGAGCAGTACTTC; CDR3: CSASPAGGPNEQYF
V: TRBV6-5; D: TRBD1; J: TRBJ2-3; size: NA; DNA: TGTGCCAGCACAGGACAGGGGGCGGGCACAGATACGCAGTATTTT; CDR3: CASTGQGAGTDTQYF
V: TRBV7-6; D: NA; J: TRBJ2-5; size: NA; DNA: TGTGCCAGCAGCTTAACAAGCGTACAAGAGACCCAGTACTTC; CDR3: CASSLTSVQETQYF
V: TRBV9; D: TRBD2; J: TRBJ2-5; size: NA; DNA: TGTGCCAGCACGGTAGCGGGGGCCACCGGGGAGACCCAGTACTTC; CDR3: CASTVAGATGETQYF
V: TRBV14; D: TRBD2; J: TRBJ2-1; size: NA; DNA: TGTGCCAGCAGCCGGGTTAGCGGGGACTACAATGAGCAGTTCTTC; CDR3: CASSRVSGDYNEQFF
V: TRBV6-4; D: NA; J: TRBJ1-6; size: NA; DNA: TGTGCCAGCGGGTTACAAGGAGGTTCACCCCTCCACTTT; CDR3: CASGLQGGSPLHF
V: TRBV5-1; D: NA; J: TRBJ2-3; size: NA; DNA: TGCGCCAGCAGCCCGACAAGAATTAGCACAGATACGCAGTATTTT; CDR3: CASSPTRISTDTQYF
V: TRBV4-1; D: NA; J: TRBJ2-2; size: NA; DNA: TGCGCCAGCAGCCGCCTGGCCCTGCACACCGGGGAGCTGTTTTTT; CDR3: CASSRLALHTGELFF
V: TRBV7-2; D: NA; J: TRBJ1-1; size: NA; DNA: TGTGCCAGCAGCACCCGAGAGACTGAAGCTTTCTTT; CDR3: CASSTRETEAFF
V: TRBV15; D: TRBD1; J: TRBJ1-6; size: NA; DNA: TGTGCCACCAGCAGAGATCGGGTTACAGGGGTTTCACCCCTCCACTTT; CDR3: CATSRDRVTGVSPLHF
V: TRBV3-1/TRBV3-2; D: TRBD1; J: TRBJ2-2; size: NA; DNA: TGTGCCAGCAGCCAAGAAGGACAGGTTAACACCGGGGAGCTGTTTTTT; CDR3: CASSQEGQVNTGELFF
V: TRBV5-6; D: NA; J: TRBJ2-7; size: NA; DNA: TGTGCCAGCAGCTTAGGGGCGGCCATCGAGCAGTACTTC; CDR3: CASSLGAAIEQYF
V: TRBV6-2/TRBV6-3; D: TRBD1; J: TRBJ1-2; size: NA; DNA: TGTGCCAGCAGTTACGGCATAGGGGGCGAGAACTATGGCTACACCTTC; CDR3: CASSYGIGGENYGYTF
V: TRBV29-1; D: TRBD2; J: TRBJ2-7; size: NA; DNA: TGCAGCGTTGATCGCAGCGGGGGGGGGACTCGGGAGCAGTACTTC; CDR3: CSVDRSGGGTREQYF
V: TRBV29-1; D: NA; J: TRBJ2-5; size: NA; DNA: TGCAGCGCCCCCGGGGGAGAGACCCAGTACTTC; CDR3: CSAPGGETQYF
V: TRBV29-1; D: TRBD1; J: TRBJ1-2; size: NA; DNA: TGCAGCGTTGGTGGGACAGAACAATATGGCTACACCTTC; CDR3: CSVGGTEQYGYTF
V: TRBV20-1; D: TRBD1; J: TRBJ2-1; size: NA; DNA: TGCAGTGTTACGGACAGGAAAGAGCAGTTCTTC; CDR3: CSVTDRKEQFF
V: TRBV5-1; D: TRBD1; J: TRBJ1-4; size: NA; DNA: TGCGCCAGCAGCTGGGGACAGACCTCATATGAAAAACTGTTTTTT; CDR3: CASSWGQTSYEKLFF
V: TRBV6-6; D: TRBD1; J: TRBJ1-1; size: NA; DNA: TGTGCCAGCAGTTCCGGGACAGGGGGAACGATTTCGAAAGCTTTCTTT; CDR3: CASSSGTGGTISKAFF
V: TRBV24-1; D: NA; J: TRBJ1-4; size: NA; DNA: TGTGCCACCAGTTCAGGACTTAATGAAAAACTGTTTTTT; CDR3: CATSSGLNEKLFF
V: TRBV5-1; D: NA; J: TRBJ1-3; size: NA; DNA: TGCGCCAGCAGCGTGGATCAGGGGTCGCGTGGAAACACCATATATTTT; CDR3: CASSVDQGSRGNTIYF
V: TRBV18; D: NA; J: TRBJ2-1; size: once; DNA: TGTGCCAGCTCACTCCCCCCTTTCAGCGGCCAAGCCAATGAGCAGTTCTTC; CDR3: CASSLPPFSGQANEQFF
V: TRBV3-1/TRBV3-2; D: NA; J: TRBJ1-1; size: NA; DNA: TGTGCCAGCAGCCTACAAACTGAAGCTTTCTTT; CDR3: CASSLQTEAFF
V: TRBV7-2; D: TRBD1; J: TRBJ1-6; size: NA; DNA: TGTGCCAGCAGCTTAGCGGGGAGACAGGGATTCGATGGCTCCTATAATTCACCCCTCCACTTT; CDR3: CASSLAGRQGFDGSYNSPLHF
V: TRBV5-6; D: NA; J: TRBJ1-1; size: few; DNA: TGTGCCAGCAGCCCCGCGGCTAACACTGAAGCTTTCTTT; CDR3: CASSPAANTEAFF
V: TRBV27; D: TRBD1; J: TRBJ2-7; size: NA; DNA: TGTGCCAGCAGTTCGGAGGGGACAGGGGGATTTTACGAGCAGTACTTC; CDR3: CASSSEGTGGFYEQYF
V: TRBV19; D: NA; J: TRBJ1-5; size: once; DNA: TGTGCCAGTAGCGGACGCGAATTCAGGCAAGGAGGTAATCAGCCCCAGCATTTT; CDR3: CASSGREFRQGGNQPQHF
V: TRBV11-2; D: NA; J: TRBJ2-7; size: NA; DNA: TGTGCCAGCAGCTTGGGACACTTCTCCTACGAGCAGTACTTC; CDR3: CASSLGHFSYEQYF
V: TRBV5-4; D: NA; J: TRBJ1-1; size: NA; DNA: TGTGCCAGCAGCCCCCAGGGCAGAGACGAAGCTTTCTTT; CDR3: CASSPQGRDEAFF
V: TRBV11-3; D: TRBD2; J: TRBJ2-3; size: NA; DNA: TGTGCCAGCAGCTTAGGACTAGCGGGTAGCACAGATACGCAGTATTTT; CDR3: CASSLGLAGSTDTQYF